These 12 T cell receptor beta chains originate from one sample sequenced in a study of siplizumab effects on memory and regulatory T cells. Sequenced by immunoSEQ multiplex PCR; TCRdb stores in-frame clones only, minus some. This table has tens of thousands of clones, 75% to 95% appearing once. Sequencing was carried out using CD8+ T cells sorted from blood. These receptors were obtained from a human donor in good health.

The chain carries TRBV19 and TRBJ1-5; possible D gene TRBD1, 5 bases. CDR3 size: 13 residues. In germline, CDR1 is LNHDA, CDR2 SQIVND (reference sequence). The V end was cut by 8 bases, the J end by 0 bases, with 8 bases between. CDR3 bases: TGTGCCAGTTGGGGGGTTAGCAATCAGCCCCAGCATTTT. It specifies CASWGVSNQPQHF. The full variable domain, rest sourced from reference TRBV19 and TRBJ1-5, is DGGITQSPKYLFRKEGQNVTLSCEQNLNHDAMYWYRQDPGQGLRLIYYSQIVNDFQKGDIAEGYSVSREKKESFPLTVTSAQKNPTAFYLCASWGVSNQPQHFGDGTRLSIL.

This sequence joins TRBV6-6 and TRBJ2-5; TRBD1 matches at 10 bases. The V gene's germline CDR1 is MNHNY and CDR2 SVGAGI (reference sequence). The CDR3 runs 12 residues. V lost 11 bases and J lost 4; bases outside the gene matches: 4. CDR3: CAATGGVETQYF. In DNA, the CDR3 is TGTGCCGCGACAGGGGGCGTAGAGACCCAGTACTTC.

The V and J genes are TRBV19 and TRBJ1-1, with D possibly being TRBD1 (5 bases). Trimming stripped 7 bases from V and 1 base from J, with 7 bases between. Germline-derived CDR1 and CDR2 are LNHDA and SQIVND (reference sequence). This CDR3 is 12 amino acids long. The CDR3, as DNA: TGTGCCAGTATAGACAGGAACACTGAAGCTTTCTTT. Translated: CASIDRNTEAFF.

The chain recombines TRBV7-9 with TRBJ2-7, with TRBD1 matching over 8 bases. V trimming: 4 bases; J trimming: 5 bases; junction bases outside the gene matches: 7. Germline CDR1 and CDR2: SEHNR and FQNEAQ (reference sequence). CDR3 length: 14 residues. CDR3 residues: CASSSDRVGDEQYF. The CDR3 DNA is TGTGCCAGCAGCTCGGACAGGGTAGGCGACGAGCAGTACTTC.

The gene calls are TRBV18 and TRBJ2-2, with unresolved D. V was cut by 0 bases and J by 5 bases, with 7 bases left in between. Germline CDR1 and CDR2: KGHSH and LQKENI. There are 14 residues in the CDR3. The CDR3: CASSPPVDTGELFF. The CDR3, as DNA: TGTGCCAGCTCACCACCGGTAGATACCGGGGAGCTGTTTTTT.

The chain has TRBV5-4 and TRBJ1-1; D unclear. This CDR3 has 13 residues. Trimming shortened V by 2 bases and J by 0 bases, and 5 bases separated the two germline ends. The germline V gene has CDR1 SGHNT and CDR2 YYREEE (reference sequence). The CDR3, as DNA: TGTGCCAGCAGCTTTGGTCTGAACACTGAAGCTTTCTTT. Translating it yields CASSFGLNTEAFF.

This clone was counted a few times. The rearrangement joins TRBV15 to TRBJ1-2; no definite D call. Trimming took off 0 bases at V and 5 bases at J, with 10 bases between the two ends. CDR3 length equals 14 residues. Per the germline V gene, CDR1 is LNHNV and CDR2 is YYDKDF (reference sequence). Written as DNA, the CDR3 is TGTGCCACCAGCAGAGATACGGGGTCGTATGGCTACACCTTC. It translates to CATSRDTGSYGYTF.

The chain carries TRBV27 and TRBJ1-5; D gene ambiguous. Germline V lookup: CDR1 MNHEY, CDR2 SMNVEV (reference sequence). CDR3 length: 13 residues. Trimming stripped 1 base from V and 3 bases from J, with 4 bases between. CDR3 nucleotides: TGTGCCAGCAGTTTATGGGACAATCAGCCCCAGCATTTT. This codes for CASSLWDNQPQHF.

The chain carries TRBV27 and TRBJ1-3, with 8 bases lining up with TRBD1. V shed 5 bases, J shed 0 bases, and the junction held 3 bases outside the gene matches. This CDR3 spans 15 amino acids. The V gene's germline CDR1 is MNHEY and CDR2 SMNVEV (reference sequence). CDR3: CASSLTGGSGNTIYF. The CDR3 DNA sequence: TGTGCCAGCAGTCTAACAGGGGGCTCTGGAAACACCATATATTTT.

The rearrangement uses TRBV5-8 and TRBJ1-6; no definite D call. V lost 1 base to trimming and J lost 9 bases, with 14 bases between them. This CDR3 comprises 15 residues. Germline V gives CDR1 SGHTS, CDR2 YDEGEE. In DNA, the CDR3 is TGTGCCAGCAGCTTGAGTCCGGGCGAAAGTTCACCCCTCCACTTT. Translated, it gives CASSLSPGESSPLHF. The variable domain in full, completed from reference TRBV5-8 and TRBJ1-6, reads EAGVTQSPTHLIKTRGQQATLRCSPISGHTSVYWYQQALGLGLQFLLWYDEGEERNRGNFPPRFSGRQFPNYSSELNVNALELEDSALYLCASSLSPGESSPLHFGNGTRLTVT.

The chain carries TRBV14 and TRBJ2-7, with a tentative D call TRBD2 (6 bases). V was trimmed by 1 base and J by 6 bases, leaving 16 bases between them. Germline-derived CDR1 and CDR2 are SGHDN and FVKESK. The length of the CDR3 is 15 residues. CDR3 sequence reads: CASSQARGIGIEQYF. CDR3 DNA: TGTGCCAGCAGCCAAGCACGGGGGATCGGCATCGAGCAGTACTTC.

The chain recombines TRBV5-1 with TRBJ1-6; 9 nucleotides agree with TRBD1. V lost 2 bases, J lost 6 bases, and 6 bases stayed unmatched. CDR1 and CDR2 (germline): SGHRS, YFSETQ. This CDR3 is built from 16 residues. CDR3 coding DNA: TGCGCCAGCAGCTTCCGACGGGACAGGGTTAATTCACCCCTCCACTTT. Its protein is CASSFRRDRVNSPLHF.